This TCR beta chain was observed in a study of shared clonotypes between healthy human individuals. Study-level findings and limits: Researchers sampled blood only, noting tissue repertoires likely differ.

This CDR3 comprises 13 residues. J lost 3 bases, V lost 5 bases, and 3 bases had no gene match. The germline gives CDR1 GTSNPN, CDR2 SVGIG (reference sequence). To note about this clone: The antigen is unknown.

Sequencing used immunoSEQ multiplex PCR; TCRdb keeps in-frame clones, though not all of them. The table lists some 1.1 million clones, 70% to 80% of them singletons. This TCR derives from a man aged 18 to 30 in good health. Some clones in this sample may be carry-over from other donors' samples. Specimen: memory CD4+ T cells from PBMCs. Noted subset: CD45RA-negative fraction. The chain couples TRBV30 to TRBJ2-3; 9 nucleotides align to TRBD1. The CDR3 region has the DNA TGTGCCTGGGAGACAGGGGGAACAGATACGCAGTATTTT. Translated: CAWETGGTDTQYF. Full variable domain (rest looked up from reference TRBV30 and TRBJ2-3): SQTIHQWPATLVQPVGSPLSLECTVEGTSNPNLYWYRQAAGRGLQLLFYSVGIGQISSEVPQNLSASRPQDRQFILSSKKLLLSDSGFYLCAWETGGTDTQYFGPGTRLTVL.